This T cell receptor beta chain derives from a study of cytomegalovirus exposure and HLA in healthy donors. Study-wide background: The same platform used for the approximately 700 first-cohort repertoires was also used for the 100 to 150 validation repertoires, as a later analysis reported. Study results and caveats: A few chains tied to CMV proved CMV antigen-specific in vitro. Cytomegalovirus-associated status was assigned to 150 to 200 TCR beta chains.

Separation from the roughly 700-subject first cohort characterized the roughly 120-subject validation cohort, to which the donors belonged. Comment on this clone: What it recognizes is unknown.

Assay used: immunoSEQ multiplex PCR; TCRdb lists only in-frame clones, some missing. The profile shows about 170,000 clones, about 83% of them singletons. CDR1 is GTSNPN, CDR2 SVGIG, per germline (reference sequence). The CDR3 is 17 residues long. Trimming stripped 2 bases from V and 4 bases from J, with 22 bases between. The specimen was PBMCs. The rearrangement links TRBV30 to TRBJ2-3, with a possible D match to TRBD1 (5 bases). The clonotype was recovered from a woman aged 25 to 45 in good health and CMV-seronegative. This chain's CDR3 is CAWSPPLGYSTADTQYF. CDR3 nucleotide sequence: TGTGCCTGGAGTCCCCCTCTCGGCTACTCGACAGCAGATACGCAGTATTTT.